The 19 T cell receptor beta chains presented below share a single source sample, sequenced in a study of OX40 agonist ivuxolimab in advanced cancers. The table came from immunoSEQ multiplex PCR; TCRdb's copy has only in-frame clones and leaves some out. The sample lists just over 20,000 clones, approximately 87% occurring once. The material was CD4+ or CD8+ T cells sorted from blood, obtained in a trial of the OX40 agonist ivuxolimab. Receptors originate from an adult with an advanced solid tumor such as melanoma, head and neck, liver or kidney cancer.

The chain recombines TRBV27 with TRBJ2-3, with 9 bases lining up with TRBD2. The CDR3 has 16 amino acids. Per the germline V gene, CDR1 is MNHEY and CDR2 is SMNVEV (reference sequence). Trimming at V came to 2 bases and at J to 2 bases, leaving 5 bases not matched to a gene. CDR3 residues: CASSLLAGRDTDTQYF. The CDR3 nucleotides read TGTGCCAGCAGTTTACTAGCGGGGAGAGACACAGATACGCAGTATTTT.

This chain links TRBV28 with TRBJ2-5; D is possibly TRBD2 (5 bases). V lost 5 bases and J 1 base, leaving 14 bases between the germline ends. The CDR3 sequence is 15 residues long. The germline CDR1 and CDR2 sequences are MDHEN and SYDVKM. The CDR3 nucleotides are TGTGCCAGCAGTCCCCCCAACCGGGGCCAAGAGACCCAGTACTTC. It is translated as CASSPPNRGQETQYF.

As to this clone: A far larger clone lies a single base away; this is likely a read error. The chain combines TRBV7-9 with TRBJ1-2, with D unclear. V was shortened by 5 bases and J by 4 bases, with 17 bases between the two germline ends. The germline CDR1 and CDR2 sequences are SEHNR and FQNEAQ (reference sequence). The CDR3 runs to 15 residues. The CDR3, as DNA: TGTGCCAGCAGCCGTGATCAGGAGTGGGTCTATGGCTACACCTTC. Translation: CASSRDQEWVYGYTF.

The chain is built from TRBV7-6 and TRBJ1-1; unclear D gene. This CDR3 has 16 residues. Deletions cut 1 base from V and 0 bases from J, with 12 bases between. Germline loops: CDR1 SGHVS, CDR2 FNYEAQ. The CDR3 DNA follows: TGTGCCAGCAGCTTAGTTCGGGAGGCTGTGAACACTGAAGCTTTCTTT. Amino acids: CASSLVREAVNTEAFF.

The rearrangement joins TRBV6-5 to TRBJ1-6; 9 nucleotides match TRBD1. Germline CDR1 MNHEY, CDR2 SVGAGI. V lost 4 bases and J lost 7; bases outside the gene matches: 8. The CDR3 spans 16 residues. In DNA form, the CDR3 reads TGTGCCAGCAGTTCCGCCGGGACAGGGCCAAATTCACCCCTCCACTTT. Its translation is CASSSAGTGPNSPLHF.

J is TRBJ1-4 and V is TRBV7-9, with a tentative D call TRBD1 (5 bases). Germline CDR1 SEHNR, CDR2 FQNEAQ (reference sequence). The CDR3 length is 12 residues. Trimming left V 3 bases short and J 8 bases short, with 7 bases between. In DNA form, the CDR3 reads TGTGCCAGCAGCTTTGAGGGGGAAAAACTGTTTTTT. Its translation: CASSFEGEKLFF.

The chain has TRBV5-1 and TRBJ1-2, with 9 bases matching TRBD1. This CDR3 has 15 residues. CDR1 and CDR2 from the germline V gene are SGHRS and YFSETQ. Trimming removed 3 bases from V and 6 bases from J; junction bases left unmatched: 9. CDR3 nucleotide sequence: TGCGCCAGCAGCTCGGCCGGGACAGGGAGTAATGGCTACACCTTC. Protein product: CASSSAGTGSNGYTF.

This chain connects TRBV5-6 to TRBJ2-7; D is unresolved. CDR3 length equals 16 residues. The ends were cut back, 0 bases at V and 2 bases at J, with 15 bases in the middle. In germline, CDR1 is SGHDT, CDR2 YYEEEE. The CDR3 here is CASSLGVVAPTYEQYF. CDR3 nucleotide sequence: TGTGCCAGCAGCTTGGGGGTGGTGGCACCAACCTACGAGCAGTACTTC. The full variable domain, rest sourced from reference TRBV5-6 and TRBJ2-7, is DAGVTQSPTHLIKTRGQQVTLRCSPKSGHDTVSWYQQALGQGPQFIFQYYEEEERQRGNFPDRFSGHQFPNYSSELNVNALLLGDSALYLCASSLGVVAPTYEQYFGPGTRLTVT.

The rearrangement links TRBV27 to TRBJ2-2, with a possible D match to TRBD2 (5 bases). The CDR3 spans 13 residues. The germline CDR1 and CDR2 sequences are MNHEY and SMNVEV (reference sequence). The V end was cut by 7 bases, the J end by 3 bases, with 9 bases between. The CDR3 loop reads CASTRRYTGELFF. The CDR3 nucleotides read TGTGCCAGCACCCGGAGGTACACCGGGGAGCTGTTTTTT.

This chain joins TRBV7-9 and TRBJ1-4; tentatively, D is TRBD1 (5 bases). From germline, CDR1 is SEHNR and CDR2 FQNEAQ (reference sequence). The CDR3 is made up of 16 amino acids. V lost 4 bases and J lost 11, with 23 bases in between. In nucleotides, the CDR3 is TGTGCCAGCAGCTGGACCTCGACAGTAACTAATAGGAAACTGTTTTTT. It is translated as CASSWTSTVTNRKLFF.

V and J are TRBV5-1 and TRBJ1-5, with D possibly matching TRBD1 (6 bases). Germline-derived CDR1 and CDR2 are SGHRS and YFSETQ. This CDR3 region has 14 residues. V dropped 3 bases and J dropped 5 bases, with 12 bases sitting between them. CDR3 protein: CASSSTDRYQPQHF. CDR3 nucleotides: TGCGCCAGCAGCTCCACGGACAGATATCAGCCCCAGCATTTT.

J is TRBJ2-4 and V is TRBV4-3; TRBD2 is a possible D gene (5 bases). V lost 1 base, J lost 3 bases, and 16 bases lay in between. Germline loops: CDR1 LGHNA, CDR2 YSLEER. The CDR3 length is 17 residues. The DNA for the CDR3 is TGCGCCAGCAGCCAAGTGGGCCAGGAGGAGGTCAAAAACATTCAGTACTTC. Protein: CASSQVGQEEVKNIQYF.

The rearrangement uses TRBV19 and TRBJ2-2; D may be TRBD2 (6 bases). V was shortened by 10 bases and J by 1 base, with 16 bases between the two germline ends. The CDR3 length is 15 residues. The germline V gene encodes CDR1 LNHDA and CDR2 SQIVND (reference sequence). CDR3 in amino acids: CAISSGDMNTGELFF. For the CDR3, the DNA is TGTGCCATCTCCTCGGGAGACATGAACACCGGGGAGCTGTTTTTT.

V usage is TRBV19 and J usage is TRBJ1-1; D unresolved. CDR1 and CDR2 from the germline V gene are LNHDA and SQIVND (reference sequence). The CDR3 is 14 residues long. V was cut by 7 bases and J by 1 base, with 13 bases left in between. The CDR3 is CASTDLKANTEAFF. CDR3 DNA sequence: TGTGCCAGTACCGACCTGAAGGCGAACACTGAAGCTTTCTTT.

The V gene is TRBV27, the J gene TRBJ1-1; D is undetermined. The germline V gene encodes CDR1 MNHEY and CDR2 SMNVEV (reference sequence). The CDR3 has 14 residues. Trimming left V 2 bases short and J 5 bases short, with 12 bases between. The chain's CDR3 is CASSLRQQRTEAFF. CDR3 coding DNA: TGTGCCAGCAGTTTACGGCAGCAGAGAACTGAAGCTTTCTTT.

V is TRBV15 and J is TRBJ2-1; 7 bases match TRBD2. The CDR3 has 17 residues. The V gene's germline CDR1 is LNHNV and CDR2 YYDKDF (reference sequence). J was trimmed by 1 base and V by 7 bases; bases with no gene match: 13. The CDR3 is CATNGEGAGFSYNEQFF. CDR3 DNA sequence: TGTGCCACCAACGGAGAGGGAGCGGGGTTTTCCTACAATGAGCAGTTCTTC.

This chain's CDR3 is CASSLLGTDYGYTF. The CDR3 nucleotides read TGTGCCAGCAGTTTATTAGGGACAGACTATGGCTACACCTTC. The V call is TRBV27, the J call TRBJ1-2; 7 nucleotides agree with TRBD1. Germline-derived CDR1 and CDR2 are MNHEY and SMNVEV (reference sequence). This CDR3 region has 14 residues. Trimming at V came to 1 base and at J to 3 bases, leaving 2 bases not matched to a gene.

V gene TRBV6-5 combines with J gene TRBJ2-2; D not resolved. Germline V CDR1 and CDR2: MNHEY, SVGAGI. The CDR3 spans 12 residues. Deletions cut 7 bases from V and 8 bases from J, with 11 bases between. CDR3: CASINLMGELFF. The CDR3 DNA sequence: TGTGCCAGCATAAATTTGATGGGGGAGCTGTTTTTT.

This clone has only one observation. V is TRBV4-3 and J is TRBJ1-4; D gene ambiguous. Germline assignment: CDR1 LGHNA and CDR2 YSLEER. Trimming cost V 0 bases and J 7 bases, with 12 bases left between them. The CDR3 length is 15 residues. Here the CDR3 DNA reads TGCGCCAGCAGCCAAGACGGAGGTCCGGGTGAAAAACTGTTTTTT. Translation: CASSQDGGPGEKLFF.